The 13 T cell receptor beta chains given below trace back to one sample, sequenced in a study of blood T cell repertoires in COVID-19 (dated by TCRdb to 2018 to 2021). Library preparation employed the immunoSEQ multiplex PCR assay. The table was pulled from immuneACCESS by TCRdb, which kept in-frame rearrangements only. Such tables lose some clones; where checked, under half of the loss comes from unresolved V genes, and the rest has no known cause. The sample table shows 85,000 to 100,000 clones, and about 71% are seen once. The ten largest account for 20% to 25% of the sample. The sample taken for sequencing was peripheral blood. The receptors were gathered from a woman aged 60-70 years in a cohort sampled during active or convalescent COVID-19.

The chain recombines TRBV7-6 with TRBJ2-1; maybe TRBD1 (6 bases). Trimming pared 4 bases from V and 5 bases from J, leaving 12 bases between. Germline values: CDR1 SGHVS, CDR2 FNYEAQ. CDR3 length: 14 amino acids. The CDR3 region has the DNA TGTGCCAGCAGCTCACGGGACATGAACAATGAGCAGTTCTTC. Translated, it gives CASSSRDMNNEQFF.

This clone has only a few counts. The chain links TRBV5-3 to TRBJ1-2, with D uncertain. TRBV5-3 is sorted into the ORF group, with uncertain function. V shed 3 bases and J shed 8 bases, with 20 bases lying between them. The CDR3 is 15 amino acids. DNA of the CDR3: TGTGCCAGAAGCTGGGAGCCAGTCTCCCCTCGGGGCTACACCTTC. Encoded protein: CARSWEPVSPRGYTF.

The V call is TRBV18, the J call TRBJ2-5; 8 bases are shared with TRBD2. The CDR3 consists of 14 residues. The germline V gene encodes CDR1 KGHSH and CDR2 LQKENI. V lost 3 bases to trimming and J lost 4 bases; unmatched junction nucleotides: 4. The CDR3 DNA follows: TGTGCCAGCTCACCTCCGGGACTAGGAGAGACCCAGTACTTC. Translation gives CASSPPGLGETQYF.

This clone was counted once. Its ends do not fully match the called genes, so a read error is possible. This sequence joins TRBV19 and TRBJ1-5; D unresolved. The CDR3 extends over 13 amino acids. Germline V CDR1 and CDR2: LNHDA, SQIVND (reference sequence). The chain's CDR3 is CASSSSGNQPQHF. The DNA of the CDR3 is TGTGCCAGTAGTTCCTCGGGAAATCAACCCCAGCATTTT.

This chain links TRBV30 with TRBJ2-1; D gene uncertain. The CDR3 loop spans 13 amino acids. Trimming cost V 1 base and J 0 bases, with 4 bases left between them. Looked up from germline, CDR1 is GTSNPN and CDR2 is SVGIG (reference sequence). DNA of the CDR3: TGTGCCTGGAGTGCAAACTCCTACAATGAGCAGTTCTTC. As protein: CAWSANSYNEQFF.

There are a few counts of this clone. The CDR3 DNA reads TGCGCCAGCAGCCAAGCGAGGGACAAAGCCTACGAGCAGTACTTC. It encodes CASSQARDKAYEQYF. This sequence joins TRBV4-1 and TRBJ2-7; possibly TRBD1 for D (6 bases). This CDR3 contains 15 residues. V dropped 1 base and J dropped 2 bases, with 12 bases sitting between them. CDR1 MGHRA and CDR2 YSYEKL come from the germline V gene.

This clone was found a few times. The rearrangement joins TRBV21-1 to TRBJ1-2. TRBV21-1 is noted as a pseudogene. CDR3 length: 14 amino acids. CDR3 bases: TGTGCCAGCAGCAAAACCGGGGAATCGTATGGCTACACCTTC. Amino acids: CASSKTGESYGYTF.

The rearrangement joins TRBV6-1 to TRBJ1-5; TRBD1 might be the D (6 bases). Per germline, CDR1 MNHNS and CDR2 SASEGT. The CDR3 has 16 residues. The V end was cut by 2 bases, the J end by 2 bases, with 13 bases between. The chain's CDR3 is CASSESGGAGNQPQHF. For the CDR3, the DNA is TGTGCCAGCAGTGAATCGGGGGGCGCGGGCAATCAGCCCCAGCATTTT.

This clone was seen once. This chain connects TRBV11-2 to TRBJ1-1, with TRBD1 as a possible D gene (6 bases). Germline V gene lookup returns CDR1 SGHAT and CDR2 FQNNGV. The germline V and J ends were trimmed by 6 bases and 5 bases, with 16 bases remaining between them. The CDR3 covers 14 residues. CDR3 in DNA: TGTGCCAGCAGTCTACAGGGTCTACGGACTGAAGCTTTCTTT. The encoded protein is CASSLQGLRTEAFF.

The CDR3: CASSSGLADPSSYEQYF. CDR3 nucleotide sequence: TGCGCCAGCAGCTCCGGACTAGCGGATCCGAGCTCCTACGAGCAGTACTTC. The chain uses TRBV5-1 and TRBJ2-7; 10 positions match TRBD2. V lost 3 bases and J lost 0; bases outside the gene matches: 9. Looked up from germline, CDR1 is SGHRS and CDR2 is YFSETQ. This CDR3 spans 17 amino acids.

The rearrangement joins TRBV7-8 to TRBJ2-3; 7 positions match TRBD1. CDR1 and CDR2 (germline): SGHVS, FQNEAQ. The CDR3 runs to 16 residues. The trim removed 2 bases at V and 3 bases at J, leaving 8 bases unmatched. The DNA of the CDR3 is TGTGCCAGCAGCTTACTACGGACAGGCGGGACAGATACGCAGTATTTT. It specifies CASSLLRTGGTDTQYF.

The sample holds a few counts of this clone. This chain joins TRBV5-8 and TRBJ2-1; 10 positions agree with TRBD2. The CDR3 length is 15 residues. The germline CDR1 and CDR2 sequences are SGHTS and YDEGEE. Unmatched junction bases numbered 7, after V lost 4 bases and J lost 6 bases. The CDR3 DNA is TGTGCCAGCAGCCTAGGACTAGCGGCCGGCAATGAGCAGTTCTTC. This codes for CASSLGLAAGNEQFF. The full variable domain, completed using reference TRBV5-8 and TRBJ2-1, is EAGVTQSPTHLIKTRGQQATLRCSPISGHTSVYWYQQALGLGLQFLLWYDEGEERNRGNFPPRFSGRQFPNYSSELNVNALELEDSALYLCASSLGLAAGNEQFFGPGTRLTVL.

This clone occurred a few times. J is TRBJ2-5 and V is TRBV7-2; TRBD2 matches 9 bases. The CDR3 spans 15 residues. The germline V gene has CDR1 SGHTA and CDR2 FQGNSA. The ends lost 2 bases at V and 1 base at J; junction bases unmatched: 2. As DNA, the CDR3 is TGTGCCAGCAGCTTAATGCGGGGGGGCCAAGAGACCCAGTACTTC. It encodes CASSLMRGGQETQYF.